This T cell receptor (beta chain) originates from a study of chemoradiotherapy in HPV16-positive cancers. With respect to this clone: Its antigen is undetermined.

Study results and limitations: HPV-specific T cells were functionally defined from only a couple of HPV16-positive patients. Candidate HPV-specific clones and E7-related TCR motifs grew in tumor during treatment.

Sequenced by immunoSEQ multiplex PCR; TCRdb stores in-frame clones only, minus some. The data show approximately 12,000 clones, roughly three quarters seen once. This clonotype originated in a human donor with HPV-associated anogenital cancer. The sample was acquired from a patient who underwent chemoradiotherapy.

CDR3: CASGSSGYYNEQFF. CDR3 nucleotides: TGTGCCAGCGGATCTAGCGGTTATTACAATGAGCAGTTCTTC. The genes are TRBV7-3 and TRBJ2-1, with 7 bases aligning to TRBD2. This CDR3 has 14 amino acids. Germline V gene sequence: CDR1 SGHTA, CDR2 FQGTGA. Unmatched junction bases numbered 8, after V lost 8 bases and J lost 4 bases. Supplemented by reference TRBV7-3 and TRBJ2-1, the full variable domain reads GAGVSQTPSNKVTEKGKYVELRCDPISGHTALYWYRQSLGQGPEFLIYFQGTGAADDSGLPNDRFFAVRPEGSVSTLKIQRTERGDSAVYLCASGSSGYYNEQFFGPGTRLTVL.